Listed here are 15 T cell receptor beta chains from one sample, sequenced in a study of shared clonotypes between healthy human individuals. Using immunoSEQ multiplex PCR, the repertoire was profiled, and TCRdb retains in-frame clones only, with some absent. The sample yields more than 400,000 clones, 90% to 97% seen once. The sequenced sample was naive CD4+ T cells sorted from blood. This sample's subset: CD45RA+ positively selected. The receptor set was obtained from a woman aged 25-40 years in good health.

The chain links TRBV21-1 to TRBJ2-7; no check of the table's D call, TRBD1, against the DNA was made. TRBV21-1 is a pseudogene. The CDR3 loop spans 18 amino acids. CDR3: CASSKERTGGGPYYEQYF. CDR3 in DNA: TGTGCCAGCAGCAAAGAAAGGACAGGGGGCGGCCCGTACTACGAGCAGTACTTC.

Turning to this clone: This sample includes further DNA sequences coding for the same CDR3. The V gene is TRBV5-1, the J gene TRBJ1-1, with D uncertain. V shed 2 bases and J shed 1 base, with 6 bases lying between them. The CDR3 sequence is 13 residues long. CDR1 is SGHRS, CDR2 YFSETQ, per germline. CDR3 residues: CASSLTPNTEAFF. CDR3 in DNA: TGCGCCAGCAGCTTAACCCCGAACACTGAAGCTTTCTTT.

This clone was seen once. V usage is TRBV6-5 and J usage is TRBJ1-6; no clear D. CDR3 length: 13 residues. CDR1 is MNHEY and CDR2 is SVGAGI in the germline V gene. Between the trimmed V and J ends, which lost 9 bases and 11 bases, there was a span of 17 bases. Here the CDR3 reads CASNSPGVTPLHF. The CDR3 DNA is TGTGCCAGTAACAGTCCCGGGGTAACACCCCTCCACTTT.

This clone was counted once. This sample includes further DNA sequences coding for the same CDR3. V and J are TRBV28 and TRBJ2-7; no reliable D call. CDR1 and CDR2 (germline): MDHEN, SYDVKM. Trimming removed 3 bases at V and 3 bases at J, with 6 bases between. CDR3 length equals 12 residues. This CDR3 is CASSFSNYEQYF. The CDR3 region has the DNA TGTGCCAGCAGTTTCTCGAACTACGAGCAGTACTTC. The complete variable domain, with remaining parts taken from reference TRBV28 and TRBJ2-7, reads DVKVTQSSRYLVKRTGEKVFLECVQDMDHENMFWYRQDPGLGLRLIYFSYDVKMKEKGDIPEGYSVSREKKERFSLILESASTNQTSMYLCASSFSNYEQYFGPGTRLTVT.

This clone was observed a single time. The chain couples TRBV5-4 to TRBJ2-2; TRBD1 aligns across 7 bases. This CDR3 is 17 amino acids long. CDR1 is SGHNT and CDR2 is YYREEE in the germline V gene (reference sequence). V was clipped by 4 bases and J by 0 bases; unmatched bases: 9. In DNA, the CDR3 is TGTGCCAGCAGCATCGGTACCGGGACAGCGAACACCGGGGAGCTGTTTTTT. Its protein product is CASSIGTGTANTGELFF.

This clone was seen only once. DNA for the CDR3: TGTGCCACCAGCCCTCAACTAACGGACTACGAGCAGTACTTC. Translation gives CATSPQLTDYEQYF. The gene calls are TRBV15 and TRBJ2-7; D unresolved. This CDR3 is built from 14 residues. Germline V CDR1 and CDR2: LNHNV, YYDKDF (reference sequence). The germline V and J ends were trimmed by 5 bases and 3 bases, with 14 bases remaining between them.

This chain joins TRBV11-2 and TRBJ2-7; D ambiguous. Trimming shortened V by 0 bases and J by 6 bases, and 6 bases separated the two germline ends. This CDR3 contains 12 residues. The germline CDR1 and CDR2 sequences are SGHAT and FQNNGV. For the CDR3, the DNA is TGTGCCAGCAGCTTAGAGGTGGGCGAGCAGTACTTC. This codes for CASSLEVGEQYF.

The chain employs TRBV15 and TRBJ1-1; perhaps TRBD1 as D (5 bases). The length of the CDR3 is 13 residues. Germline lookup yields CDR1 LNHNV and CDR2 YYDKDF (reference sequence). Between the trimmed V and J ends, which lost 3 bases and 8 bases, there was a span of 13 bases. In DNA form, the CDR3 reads TGTGCCACCAGCAGCCGGATCGGGACCGAAGCTTTCTTT. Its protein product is CATSSRIGTEAFF.

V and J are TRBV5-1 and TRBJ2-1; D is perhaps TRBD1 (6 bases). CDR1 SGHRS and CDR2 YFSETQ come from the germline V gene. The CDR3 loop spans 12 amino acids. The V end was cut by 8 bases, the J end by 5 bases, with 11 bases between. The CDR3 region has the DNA TGCGCCAGGCCAAGGACAGACAATGAGCAGTTCTTC. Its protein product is CARPRTDNEQFF.

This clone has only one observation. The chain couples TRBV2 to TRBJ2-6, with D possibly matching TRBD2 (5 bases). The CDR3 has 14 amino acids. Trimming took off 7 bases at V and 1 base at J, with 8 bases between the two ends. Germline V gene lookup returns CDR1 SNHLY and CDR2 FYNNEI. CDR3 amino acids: CASTRGSGANVLTF. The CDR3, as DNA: TGTGCCAGCACCCGAGGGTCTGGGGCCAACGTCCTGACTTTC.

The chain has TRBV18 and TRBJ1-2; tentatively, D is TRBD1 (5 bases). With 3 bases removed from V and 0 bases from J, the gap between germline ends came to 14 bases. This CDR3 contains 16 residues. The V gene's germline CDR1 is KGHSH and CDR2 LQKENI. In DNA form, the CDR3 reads TGTGCCAGCTCACCTCGCTCCGGGACCCCTAACTATGGCTACACCTTC. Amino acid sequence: CASSPRSGTPNYGYTF. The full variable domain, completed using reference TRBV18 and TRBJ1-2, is NAGVMQNPRHLVRRRGQEARLRCSPMKGHSHVYWYRQLPEEGLKFMVYLQKENIIDESGMPKERFSAEFPKEGPSILRIQQVVRGDSAAYFCASSPRSGTPNYGYTFGSGTRLTVV.

This chain's CDR3 is CASRDRVNQPQHF. Written as DNA, the CDR3 is TGTGCCAGCAGGGACAGGGTCAATCAGCCCCAGCATTTT. This chain connects TRBV6-1 to TRBJ1-5; 8 bases line up with TRBD1. The CDR3 runs to 13 residues. CDR1 MNHNS and CDR2 SASEGT come from the germline V gene. Trimming took 6 bases from V and 3 from J; bases not matched to a gene: 1.

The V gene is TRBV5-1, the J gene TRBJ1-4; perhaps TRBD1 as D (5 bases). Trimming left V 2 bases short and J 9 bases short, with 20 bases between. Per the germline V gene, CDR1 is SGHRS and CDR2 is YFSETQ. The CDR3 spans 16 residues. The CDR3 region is CASSFGGTSGIKKLFF. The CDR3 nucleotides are TGCGCCAGCAGCTTTGGGGGTACCAGTGGAATCAAAAAACTGTTTTTT.

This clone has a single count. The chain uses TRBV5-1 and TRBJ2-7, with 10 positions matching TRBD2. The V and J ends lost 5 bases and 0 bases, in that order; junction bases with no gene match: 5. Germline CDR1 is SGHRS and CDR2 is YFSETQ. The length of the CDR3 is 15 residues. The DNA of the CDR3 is TGCGCCAGCAGACTACTAGCGGGACTCTCCTACGAGCAGTACTTC. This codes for CASRLLAGLSYEQYF.

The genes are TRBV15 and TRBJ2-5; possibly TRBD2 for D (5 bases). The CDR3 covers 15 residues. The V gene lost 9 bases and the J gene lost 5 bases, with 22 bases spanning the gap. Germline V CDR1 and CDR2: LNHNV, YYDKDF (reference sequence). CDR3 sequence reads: CATRTAGGKEETQYF. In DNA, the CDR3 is TGTGCCACTCGCACGGCGGGCGGTAAGGAGGAGACCCAGTACTTC.